A selection of T cell receptor beta chains follows, all from one sample in a study of blood T cells in healthy people across ages. TCRdb itself ran the 5' RACE reads through MiXCR, one entry per CDR3 protein. There are some 930,000 distinct CDR3 sequences in the sample; just under 30% occur only once, and roughly a tenth lies in the top ten. These records were also assigned to another study, of T cells of mothers and their children.

Sequenced material: blood. These receptors all stem from a middle-aged woman in good health. Each CDR3 is given with its conserved first and last residue. Fields, in order: V gene, clone size, J gene, D gene, CDR3 protein, CDR3 DNA. D genes are given only for firm matches. Clone size is shown for a subset of rows, as once, few, many or a class of expanded clone.

v_gene: TRBV29-1
abundance: -
j_gene: TRBJ1-1
d_gene: -
CDR3aa: CSVGPLNTEAFF
CDR3nt: TGCAGCGTCGGGCCCCTGAACACTGAAGCTTTCTTT

v_gene: TRBV6-1
abundance: -
j_gene: TRBJ2-1
d_gene: TRBD2
CDR3aa: CASSSSRGGTYNEQFF
CDR3nt: TGTGCCAGCTCGTCGTCGCGGGGGGGAACCTACAATGAGCAGTTCTTC

v_gene: TRBV28
abundance: -
j_gene: TRBJ2-3
d_gene: TRBD2
CDR3aa: CATKTGLGTDTQYF
CDR3nt: TGTGCCACCAAGACGGGACTAGGCACAGATACGCAGTATTTT

v_gene: TRBV13
abundance: once
j_gene: TRBJ2-3
d_gene: TRBD1
CDR3aa: CASSRARGQSF
CDR3nt: TGTGCCAGCAGCCGAGCCCGGGGACAGTCATTT

v_gene: TRBV12-3/TRBV12-4
abundance: -
j_gene: TRBJ1-1
d_gene: -
CDR3aa: CASSPVALEAFF
CDR3nt: TGTGCCAGCAGCCCAGTAGCGTTAGAAGCTTTCTTT

v_gene: TRBV6-2/TRBV6-3
abundance: many
j_gene: TRBJ2-5
d_gene: -
CDR3aa: CASSYRETQYF
CDR3nt: TGTGCCAGCAGTTACCGGGAGACCCAGTACTTC

v_gene: TRBV28
abundance: medium-sized
j_gene: TRBJ2-5
d_gene: TRBD2
CDR3aa: CASSPRLPAGGTETQYF
CDR3nt: TGTGCCAGCAGCCCTAGACTACCAGCGGGGGGAACGGAGACCCAGTACTTC

v_gene: TRBV7-2
abundance: few
j_gene: TRBJ2-6
d_gene: TRBD1
CDR3aa: CASSEGGTGANVLTF
CDR3nt: TGTGCCAGCAGCGAAGGGGGCACTGGGGCCAACGTCCTGACTTTC

v_gene: TRBV7-2
abundance: -
j_gene: TRBJ2-1
d_gene: -
CDR3aa: CASSPQVGRSGYNEQFF
CDR3nt: TGTGCCAGCAGCCCACAGGTCGGACGGAGCGGGTACAATGAGCAGTTCTTC

v_gene: TRBV7-2
abundance: many
j_gene: TRBJ1-2
d_gene: TRBD1
CDR3aa: CASSFPGQGWTF
CDR3nt: TGTGCCAGCAGCTTCCCGGGACAGGGTTGGACCTTC

v_gene: TRBV4-1
abundance: -
j_gene: TRBJ2-5
d_gene: -
CDR3aa: CASSQAVNPPQETQYF
CDR3nt: TGCGCCAGCAGCCAAGCGGTCAATCCTCCCCAAGAGACCCAGTACTTC

v_gene: TRBV28
abundance: -
j_gene: TRBJ2-3
d_gene: TRBD2
CDR3aa: CATVSGGTDTQYF
CDR3nt: TGTGCCACCGTAAGCGGGGGTACAGATACGCAGTATTTT

v_gene: TRBV7-2
abundance: -
j_gene: TRBJ2-3
d_gene: -
CDR3aa: CASSLEYRGADTQYF
CDR3nt: TGTGCCAGCAGCTTAGAATATAGGGGTGCAGATACGCAGTATTTT

v_gene: TRBV20-1
abundance: -
j_gene: TRBJ1-4
d_gene: -
CDR3aa: CSARVLLGEKLFF
CDR3nt: TGCAGTGCTAGGGTCCTACTGGGAGAAAAACTGTTTTTT

v_gene: TRBV9
abundance: -
j_gene: TRBJ2-1
d_gene: -
CDR3aa: CASSVQSTYNEQFF
CDR3nt: TGTGCCAGCAGCGTCCAGTCTACCTACAATGAGCAGTTCTTC

v_gene: TRBV19
abundance: -
j_gene: TRBJ1-5
d_gene: TRBD1
CDR3aa: CASNFGQGLNNQPQHF
CDR3nt: TGTGCCAGTAACTTCGGACAGGGTCTGAACAATCAGCCCCAGCATTTT

v_gene: TRBV27
abundance: -
j_gene: TRBJ1-3
d_gene: -
CDR3aa: CASTLTGQGTGNTIYF
CDR3nt: TGTGCCAGCACCTTAACGGGCCAGGGGACTGGAAACACCATATATTTT

v_gene: TRBV7-7
abundance: many
j_gene: TRBJ2-3
d_gene: TRBD1
CDR3aa: CASSPGTANTQYF
CDR3nt: TGTGCTAGCAGCCCCGGGACAGCAAATACGCAGTATTTT

v_gene: TRBV2
abundance: few
j_gene: TRBJ2-4
d_gene: -
CDR3aa: CASSPDRASKNIQYF
CDR3nt: TGTGCCAGCAGTCCCGACAGAGCCTCCAAAAACATTCAGTACTTC

v_gene: TRBV4-3
abundance: many
j_gene: TRBJ2-6
d_gene: -
CDR3aa: CASSQDTRTSGANVLTF
CDR3nt: TGCGCCAGCAGCCAAGATACTCGGACCTCTGGGGCCAACGTCCTGACTTTC

v_gene: TRBV18
abundance: -
j_gene: TRBJ2-1
d_gene: -
CDR3aa: CASSPLRGPSSYNEQFF
CDR3nt: TGTGCCAGCTCACCCCTCCGAGGGCCGAGCTCCTACAATGAGCAGTTCTTC

v_gene: TRBV29-1
abundance: many
j_gene: TRBJ1-2
d_gene: TRBD1
CDR3aa: CSVDGTLTGQGIYGYTF
CDR3nt: TGCAGCGTTGACGGGACCCTAACGGGACAGGGCATCTATGGCTACACCTTC

v_gene: TRBV20-1
abundance: -
j_gene: TRBJ1-4
d_gene: -
CDR3aa: CSARDLEGSNEKLFF
CDR3nt: TGCAGTGCTAGAGATCTAGAGGGCTCTAATGAAAAACTGTTTTTT

v_gene: TRBV2
abundance: many
j_gene: TRBJ2-7
d_gene: TRBD2
CDR3aa: CARGTSGGYEQYF
CDR3nt: TGTGCCAGAGGGACTAGCGGGGGGTACGAGCAGTACTTC

v_gene: TRBV20-1
abundance: few
j_gene: TRBJ1-2
d_gene: TRBD1
CDR3aa: CSANGQGRNYGYTF
CDR3nt: TGCAGTGCAAACGGACAGGGAAGGAACTATGGCTACACCTTC

v_gene: TRBV12-3/TRBV12-4
abundance: many
j_gene: TRBJ1-2
d_gene: -
CDR3aa: CASSFRVQNGYTF
CDR3nt: TGTGCCAGCAGTTTCAGAGTTCAGAATGGCTACACCTTC

v_gene: TRBV27
abundance: few
j_gene: TRBJ1-2
d_gene: -
CDR3aa: CASSLSRLPQNYGYTF
CDR3nt: TGTGCCAGCAGTTTATCCCGACTCCCCCAGAACTATGGCTACACCTTC

v_gene: TRBV7-3
abundance: -
j_gene: TRBJ2-3
d_gene: -
CDR3aa: CASSFFGESTDTQYF
CDR3nt: TGTGCCAGCAGCTTCTTCGGGGAAAGCACAGATACGCAGTATTTT

v_gene: TRBV24-1
abundance: few
j_gene: TRBJ1-2
d_gene: -
CDR3aa: CVTSEIDRSYGYTF
CDR3nt: TGTGTCACCAGTGAAATAGACAGAAGCTATGGCTACACCTTC

v_gene: TRBV7-3
abundance: -
j_gene: TRBJ2-3
d_gene: -
CDR3aa: CASSNRGIGLGTDTQYF
CDR3nt: TGTGCCAGCAGCAACCGGGGGATCGGACTTGGCACAGATACGCAGTATTTT

v_gene: TRBV9
abundance: -
j_gene: TRBJ2-5
d_gene: TRBD2
CDR3aa: CASSPGGLPPKETQYF
CDR3nt: TGTGCCAGCAGCCCGGGGGGTCTACCACCTAAAGAGACCCAGTACTTC

v_gene: TRBV4-3
abundance: few
j_gene: TRBJ2-3
d_gene: -
CDR3aa: CASSQGLGASSTDTQYF
CDR3nt: TGCGCCAGCAGCCAAGGATTAGGAGCGTCTAGCACAGATACGCAGTATTTT

v_gene: TRBV20-1
abundance: -
j_gene: TRBJ2-3
d_gene: TRBD2
CDR3aa: CSAHDGGSTDTQYF
CDR3nt: TGCAGTGCTCATGACGGGGGGTCCACAGATACGCAGTATTTT

v_gene: TRBV11-3
abundance: -
j_gene: TRBJ2-4
d_gene: TRBD1
CDR3aa: CASSAGTGINEQYF
CDR3nt: TGTGCCAGCAGCGCCGGGACAGGGATCAATGAGCAGTACTTC

v_gene: TRBV19
abundance: few
j_gene: TRBJ2-1
d_gene: TRBD2
CDR3aa: CASSIKRGGHEQFF
CDR3nt: TGTGCCAGTAGTATAAAGCGGGGGGGCCATGAGCAGTTCTTC

v_gene: TRBV4-1
abundance: few
j_gene: TRBJ1-6
d_gene: -
CDR3aa: CASSQEPPRVENSPLHF
CDR3nt: TGCGCCAGCAGCCAAGAACCCCCGCGGGTGGAAAATTCACCCCTCCACTTT

v_gene: TRBV6-5
abundance: -
j_gene: TRBJ1-1
d_gene: -
CDR3aa: CASSSGRERLFGAFF
CDR3nt: TGTGCCAGCAGTTCGGGGAGGGAGAGGCTATTCGGGGCTTTCTTT

v_gene: TRBV7-9
abundance: many
j_gene: TRBJ2-5
d_gene: -
CDR3aa: CASSTGTLKEETQYF
CDR3nt: TGTGCCAGCAGCACAGGGACTCTAAAGGAAGAGACCCAGTACTTC

v_gene: TRBV10-3
abundance: few
j_gene: TRBJ1-2
d_gene: TRBD1
CDR3aa: CAISESGTGVIGYTF
CDR3nt: TGTGCCATCAGTGAGTCGGGTACAGGGGTGATAGGCTACACCTTC

v_gene: TRBV12-3/TRBV12-4
abundance: once
j_gene: TRBJ2-1
d_gene: -
CDR3aa: CASSPEATGYNEQFF
CDR3nt: TGTGCCAGCAGTCCAGAAGCGACAGGTTACAATGAGCAGTTCTTC

v_gene: TRBV5-1
abundance: few
j_gene: TRBJ2-1
d_gene: TRBD1
CDR3aa: CASSLASGQGNNEQFF
CDR3nt: TGCGCCAGCAGCTTGGCCAGCGGACAGGGTAACAATGAGCAGTTCTTC

v_gene: TRBV6-1
abundance: -
j_gene: TRBJ1-2
d_gene: TRBD1
CDR3aa: CASGDRVSYGYTF
CDR3nt: TGTGCCAGCGGGGACAGGGTGTCCTATGGCTACACCTTC

v_gene: TRBV15
abundance: few
j_gene: TRBJ2-5
d_gene: -
CDR3aa: CATSRDRSKRATKETQYF
CDR3nt: TGTGCCACCAGCAGAGATAGAAGTAAGCGGGCAACTAAAGAGACCCAGTACTTC

v_gene: TRBV7-2
abundance: few
j_gene: TRBJ1-1
d_gene: TRBD1
CDR3aa: CASSLTGGANTEAFF
CDR3nt: TGTGCCAGCAGCCTAACAGGGGGCGCGAACACTGAAGCTTTCTTT

v_gene: TRBV4-3
abundance: -
j_gene: TRBJ2-4
d_gene: -
CDR3aa: CASSQDSPQSLAKNMQYF
CDR3nt: TGCGCCAGCAGCCAAGATTCCCCCCAGTCTTTAGCCAAAAACATGCAGTACTTC

v_gene: TRBV5-1
abundance: few
j_gene: TRBJ1-6
d_gene: TRBD1
CDR3aa: CASSGGTGSGSPLHF
CDR3nt: TGCGCCAGCAGCGGGGGGACAGGGAGTGGTTCACCCCTCCACTTT

v_gene: TRBV19
abundance: -
j_gene: TRBJ1-1
d_gene: -
CDR3aa: CASSYLTGSMNTEAFF
CDR3nt: TGTGCCAGTAGTTACCTCACGGGGTCCATGAACACTGAAGCTTTCTTT

v_gene: TRBV20-1
abundance: many
j_gene: TRBJ2-3
d_gene: TRBD2
CDR3aa: CSARAGARLAGGRTQYF
CDR3nt: TGCAGTGCTAGAGCAGGGGCGCGACTAGCGGGGGGAAGAACGCAGTATTTT

v_gene: TRBV29-1
abundance: -
j_gene: TRBJ2-5
d_gene: -
CDR3aa: CSVAETVETQYF
CDR3nt: TGCAGCGTTGCTGAGACAGTCGAGACCCAGTACTTC